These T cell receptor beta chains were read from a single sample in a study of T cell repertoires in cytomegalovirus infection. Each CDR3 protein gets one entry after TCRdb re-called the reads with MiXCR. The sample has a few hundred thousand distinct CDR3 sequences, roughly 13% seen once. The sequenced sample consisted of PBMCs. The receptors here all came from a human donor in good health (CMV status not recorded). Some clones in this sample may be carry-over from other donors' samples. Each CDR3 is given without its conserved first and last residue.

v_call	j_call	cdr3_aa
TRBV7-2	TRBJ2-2	ASSFLGRDGELF
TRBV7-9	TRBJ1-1	ASSLSNPEAF
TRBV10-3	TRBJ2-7	AISESEGDEY
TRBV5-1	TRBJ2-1	ASSLFVTTDNEQF
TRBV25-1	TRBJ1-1	ASSEDIIGTNTEAF
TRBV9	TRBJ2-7	ASSVTSGRDYEQY
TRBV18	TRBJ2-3	ASSPQSTDTQY
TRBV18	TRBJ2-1	ASSPGTVTYNEQF
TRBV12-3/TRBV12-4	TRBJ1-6	ASSLTGYNSPLH
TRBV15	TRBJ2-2	ATSIDSETGELF
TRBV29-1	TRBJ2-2	SVAPDGSGELF
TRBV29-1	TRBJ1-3	SVEDSGNTIY
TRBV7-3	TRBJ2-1	ASSYGGGSYNEQF
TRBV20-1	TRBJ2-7	SARGLVDYEQY
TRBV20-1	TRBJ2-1	SASSLAGVNEQF
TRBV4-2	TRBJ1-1	ASSLIGGQLREAF
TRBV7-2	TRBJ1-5	ASTLNRLANQPQH
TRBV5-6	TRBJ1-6	ASSDRQGSPLH
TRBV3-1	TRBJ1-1	ASRRGYMNTEAF
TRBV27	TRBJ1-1	ASTGEGTEAF
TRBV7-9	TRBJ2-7	ASSLGLAGGFYEQY
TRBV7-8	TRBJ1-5	ASNEGQGTQPQH
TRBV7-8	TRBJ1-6	ASSLVGHSYNSPLH
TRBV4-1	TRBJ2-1	ASSQGPLRGPYNEQF
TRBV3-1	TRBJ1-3	ASSHTVGGSFSGNTIY